The present T cell receptor (beta chain) was sequenced within a study of blood T cell repertoires in COVID-19. This CDR3 has 15 residues. CDR1 and CDR2 from the germline V gene are KGHSH and LQKENI. The ends were cut back, 4 bases at V and 1 base at J, with 13 bases in the middle. Clones were read by immunoSEQ multiplex PCR, and TCRdb kept only the in-frame ones, dropping some. Of some 330,000 clones listed, less than 90% are singletons. In terms of age and location, participants ranged from roughly 18 to 100 years and lived in approximately 26 US areas. The sequence was obtained from a woman in her fifties or sixties who had recovered from COVID-19. Sequenced: PBMCs or T cells enriched from blood (not recorded which). The rearrangement links TRBV18 to TRBJ1-2, with a possible D match to TRBD1 (5 bases). In nucleotides, the CDR3 is TGTGCCAGCTCACTCACGACAGAGCTTAACTATGGCTACACCTTC. Protein: CASSLTTELNYGYTF.